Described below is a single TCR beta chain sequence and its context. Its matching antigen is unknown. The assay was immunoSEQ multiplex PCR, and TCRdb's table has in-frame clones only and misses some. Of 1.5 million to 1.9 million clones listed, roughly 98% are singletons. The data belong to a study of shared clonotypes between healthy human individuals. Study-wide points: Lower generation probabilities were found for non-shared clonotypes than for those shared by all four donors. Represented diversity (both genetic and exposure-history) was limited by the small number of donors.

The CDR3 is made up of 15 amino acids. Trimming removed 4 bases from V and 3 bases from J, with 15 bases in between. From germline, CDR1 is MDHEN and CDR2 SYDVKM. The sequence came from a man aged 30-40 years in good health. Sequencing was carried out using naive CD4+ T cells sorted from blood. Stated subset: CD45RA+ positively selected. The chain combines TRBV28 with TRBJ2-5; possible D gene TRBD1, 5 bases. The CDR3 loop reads CASSSTGLVEETQYF. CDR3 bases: TGTGCCAGCAGTTCAACAGGCCTCGTGGAAGAGACCCAGTACTTC.